These T cell receptor beta chains were read from a single sample in a study of response to subunit inactivated influenza vaccine. TCRdb re-called the RT-PCR reads with MiXCR, one entry per CDR3 protein. The table includes about 700,000 distinct CDR3 sequences, approximately 14% detected once. The source was PBMCs from blood, collected 11 to 12 days after vaccination. Receptors were obtained from a man between 45 and 60 years old who received an inactivated influenza vaccine. CDR3s include the opening cysteine and the closing phenylalanine or tryptophan. Each record gives: D gene, J gene, V gene, clone size, CDR3 DNA, CDR3 protein. D genes are given only for firm matches. Clone size is stated in some rows and not others, as once, few, many or a class when expanded.

>TRBD2|TRBJ2-1|TRBV11-2|NA
TGTGCCAGCAGCTTAGATTCTAGCGGGGCCCACAATGAGCAGTTCTTC
CASSLDSSGAHNEQFF
>TRBD1|TRBJ2-3|TRBV10-3|many
TGTGCCGTCTCGGGACAGGGATACGGCACAGATACGCAGTATTTT
CAVSGQGYGTDTQYF
>NA|TRBJ1-4|TRBV5-6|NA
TGTGCCAGCAGCCTGGACCACGGGGAAAAACTGTTTTTT
CASSLDHGEKLFF
>NA|TRBJ2-5|TRBV24-1|few
TGTGCCACCAGTTTTGGCGAGACCCAGTACTTC
CATSFGETQYF
>TRBD1|TRBJ1-1|TRBV7-9|few
TGTGCCAGCAGCTCAACCGGGACAGGGGGCCTCCCTGAGGCTTTCTTT
CASSSTGTGGLPEAFF
>TRBD1|TRBJ2-5|TRBV10-1|NA
TGCGCCAGTGGACAGGGTCGGCAAGAGACCCAGTACTTC
CASGQGRQETQYF
>NA|TRBJ2-7|TRBV29-1|NA
TGCAGCGTTGAAAGCTCGGACGGAGGCTACGAGCAGTACTTC
CSVESSDGGYEQYF
>NA|TRBJ1-1|TRBV12-3/TRBV12-4|many
TGTGCCAGCAGTTTTTCCAGGGACGGAACTGAAGCTTTCTTT
CASSFSRDGTEAFF
>TRBD1|TRBJ2-1|TRBV18|NA
TGTGCCAGCTCACCGCTCGGACAGGGGTTTCACAATGAGCAGTTCTTC
CASSPLGQGFHNEQFF
>TRBD2|TRBJ2-1|TRBV20-1|few
TGCAGTGCTCCCCCCGGGGGCCGGGGGGGCTTTGGTGAGCAGTTCTTC
CSAPPGGRGGFGEQFF
>TRBD2|TRBJ2-7|TRBV7-2|NA
TGTGCCAGCAGCATACTAGCGGGAGGCTACGAGCAGTACTTC
CASSILAGGYEQYF
>NA|TRBJ1-1|TRBV28|many
TGTGCCAGCAGTTTACTGCTCGGGCGGGCGCGGTCTAACACTGAAGCTTTCTTT
CASSLLLGRARSNTEAFF
>NA|TRBJ2-5|TRBV20-1|NA
TGCAGTGCGGCAGAAGAGACCCAGTACTTC
CSAAEETQYF
>NA|TRBJ2-7|TRBV5-1|few
TGCGCCAGCAGCTTGGCCGTTGGCAGGACCTACGAGCAGTACTTC
CASSLAVGRTYEQYF
>NA|TRBJ2-1|TRBV29-1|NA
TGCAGCGGGGACTCCTACAATGAGCAGTTCTTC
CSGDSYNEQFF
>NA|TRBJ2-7|TRBV20-1|NA
TGCAGTGCAGTCCCGCTCCAGGGTGGCGAGCAGTACTTC
CSAVPLQGGEQYF
>NA|TRBJ2-5|TRBV10-3|many
TGTGCCATCAGTGAGTCGGGTTCGGGAAAAGAGACCCAGTACTTC
CAISESGSGKETQYF
>NA|TRBJ2-3|TRBV27|few
TGTGCCAGCAGTTTAGTGGACAGCACAAGGACGCAGTATTTT
CASSLVDSTRTQYF
>NA|TRBJ2-2|TRBV9|NA
TGTGCCAGCAGCCAGCAGGAGCGAAGGGGGGAGCTGTTTTTT
CASSQQERRGELFF
>TRBD2|TRBJ2-3|TRBV12-3/TRBV12-4|NA
TGTGCCAGCGGGAGGGAAACCGCAGATACGCAGTATTTT
CASGRETADTQYF
>TRBD2|TRBJ2-3|TRBV10-3|NA
TGTGCCATCACGGCTAGCGGGAGGGCCGATACGCAGTATTTT
CAITASGRADTQYF
>NA|TRBJ1-5|TRBV5-6|NA
TGTGCCAGCAGCTACCTAAATCAGCCCCAGCATTTT
CASSYLNQPQHF
>TRBD2|TRBJ2-1|TRBV4-1|NA
TGCGCCAGCAGCCAAGATCGGGCGGGGGGGACGGATGAGCAGTTCTTC
CASSQDRAGGTDEQFF
>TRBD2|TRBJ2-1|TRBV2|NA
TGTGCCTCAGCCCGGGGGGAGTGGACTGAGCAGTTCTTC
CASARGEWTEQFF
>NA|TRBJ2-7|TRBV24-1|NA
TGTGCCACCAGTGATTGGAATAAGCCGTACGAGCAGTACTTC
CATSDWNKPYEQYF
>NA|TRBJ2-7|TRBV2|NA
TGTGCCAGCAGTGAAGTGACAGGTTCCTACGAGCAGTACTTC
CASSEVTGSYEQYF
>NA|TRBJ2-2|TRBV7-9|many
TGTGCCAGCAGAAGACGGAGCGGGGAGCTGTTTTTT
CASRRRSGELFF
>NA|TRBJ1-1|TRBV29-1|NA
TGCAGCGTTGGGTGGGGAGCGAACACTGAAGCTTTCTTT
CSVGWGANTEAFF
>NA|TRBJ1-6|TRBV6-1|NA
TGTGCCAGCATGCGACAGATCAATTCACCCCTCCACTTT
CASMRQINSPLHF
>NA|TRBJ1-1|TRBV6-6|few
TGTGCCAGCAGACCAGGTCTGGTCACTGAAGCTTTCTTT
CASRPGLVTEAFF
>TRBD1|TRBJ1-1|TRBV9|few
TGTGCCAGCAGCGTAGTAGGGGGCGCGCGGAACACTGAAGCTTTCTTT
CASSVVGGARNTEAFF
>NA|TRBJ2-2|TRBV20-1|NA
TGCAGTGCTAGGGCCGAGCGAGGCACCGGGGAGCTGTTTTTT
CSARAERGTGELFF
>NA|TRBJ2-7|TRBV5-6|many
TGCGCCAGCAGCTTGGGGGGTCGGAGCTCCTACGAGCAGTACTTC
CASSLGGRSSYEQYF
>TRBD2|TRBJ2-1|TRBV4-1|NA
TGCGCCAGCAGCCAAGTCCTAGCGGGCTCCTACAATGAGCAGTTCTTC
CASSQVLAGSYNEQFF
>NA|TRBJ1-1|TRBV5-1|many
TGCGCCAGCAGCTTGGGCAGGGAAGCTTTCTTT
CASSLGREAFF
>NA|TRBJ2-7|TRBV9|NA
TGTGCCAGCAGCGTAGCTTTGGCTAGCGAGTTCTACGAGCAGTACTTC
CASSVALASEFYEQYF
>TRBD1|TRBJ2-7|TRBV5-1|few
TGCGCCAGCAGTGGGCAGGACAGGGGGTACGAGCAGTACTTC
CASSGQDRGYEQYF
>NA|TRBJ2-3|TRBV27|NA
TGTGCCAGCAGTTTAGTCCTCGGAGATACGCAGTATTTT
CASSLVLGDTQYF
>TRBD2|TRBJ2-1|TRBV7-6|few
TGTGCCAGCAGCTCGTCGCTACTAGTCGGGAGGGATGAGCAGTTCTTC
CASSSSLLVGRDEQFF
>TRBD2|TRBJ2-3|TRBV4-1|NA
TGCGCCAGCAGCCGAAACCTTTTGGGGGACGGCGGGGGTACGCAGTATTTT
CASSRNLLGDGGGTQYF
>TRBD2|TRBJ2-1|TRBV20-1|few
TGCAGTGCTGGCGGACTAGCGGGCCCGTCGCGCGAGCAGTTCTTC
CSAGGLAGPSREQFF
>NA|TRBJ2-5|TRBV20-1|many
TGCAGTGCTAGAGATCTCCGTAAAGAGACCCAGTACTTC
CSARDLRKETQYF
>NA|TRBJ2-4|TRBV20-1|NA
TGCAGTGCCCCCCCCTCGCTAGCCAAAAACATTCAGTACTTC
CSAPPSLAKNIQYF
>TRBD2|TRBJ2-1|TRBV7-8|many
TGTGCCAGCAGCTCGACTAGCGGGGGATACAATGAGCAGTTCTTC
CASSSTSGGYNEQFF
>TRBD2|TRBJ2-3|TRBV10-3|few
TGTGCCATCAGTATGGGACTAGCGGGAGATACGCAGTATTTT
CAISMGLAGDTQYF
>TRBD2|TRBJ2-7|TRBV10-2|few
TGCGCCAGCAGTGACCTCGGGGGGTACGAGCAGTACTTC
CASSDLGGYEQYF
>NA|TRBJ1-1|TRBV7-9|NA
TGTGCCAGCAGCACCCAGGACGGTAACACTGAAGCTTTCTTT
CASSTQDGNTEAFF
>TRBD2|TRBJ2-4|TRBV6-5|NA
TGTGCCAGCAGTTCAAGGGACCGAGCGGGAGTGGGAAAAAACATTCAGTACTTC
CASSSRDRAGVGKNIQYF
>NA|TRBJ1-2|TRBV29-1|many
TGCAGCGTTGAGGACAGAGGGTATGGCTACACCTTC
CSVEDRGYGYTF
>TRBD2|TRBJ2-3|TRBV20-1|NA
TGCAGTGCTAGTGGGCGGGAGGGGGCAGATACGCAGTATTTT
CSASGREGADTQYF
>TRBD1|TRBJ2-3|TRBV12-3/TRBV12-4|few
TGTGCCAGCAGGGCACCGGGACAGGAGGCAGATACGCAGTATTTT
CASRAPGQEADTQYF
>TRBD1|TRBJ2-5|TRBV20-1|few
TGCAGTGCTAAAGGACAGGGTCGAGAGACCCAGTACTTC
CSAKGQGRETQYF
>NA|TRBJ2-1|TRBV20-1|many
TGCAGTGCTAGTCAGACGGTCCAGGATGAGCAGTTCTTC
CSASQTVQDEQFF
>TRBD2|TRBJ2-3|TRBV7-2|NA
TGTGCCAGCAGGCGACTAGCGGGAGGTGGTGATACGCAGTATTTT
CASRRLAGGGDTQYF
>NA|TRBJ2-1|TRBV20-1|NA
TGCAGTGCTACAGCTTACGGGGGAGAAACCTACAATGAGCAGTTCTTC
CSATAYGGETYNEQFF
>TRBD2|TRBJ2-7|TRBV7-2|few
TGTGCCAGCAGCTTGGCTAGCGGGAACTACGAGCAGTACTTC
CASSLASGNYEQYF
>TRBD2|TRBJ2-1|TRBV5-1|many
TGCGCCAGCAGTGGTCTAGCGGCATCTAACAATGAGCAGTTCTTC
CASSGLAASNNEQFF
>NA|TRBJ2-1|TRBV9|NA
TGTGCCAGCAGTCGACAGATGGGGAAAGAAGAGCAGTTCTTC
CASSRQMGKEEQFF
>NA|TRBJ2-1|TRBV28|NA
TGTGCCAGCAGTAACCTCCCCGGGGGGCGTGAGCAGTTCTTC
CASSNLPGGREQFF
>TRBD2|TRBJ2-1|TRBV20-1|NA
TGCAGTGCTAGCACGGCCCAGCGGGGGGATTACAATGAGCAGTTCTTC
CSASTAQRGDYNEQFF